This T cell receptor (beta chain) emerged from a study of regulatory T cells in long-lasting Graves disease. Whole-study findings and limits: The researchers studied only peripheral blood, not thyroid tissue.

Documented time point: persistent/refractory GD, antithyroid drugs over 5 years with positive TRAb. RNA isolated from PBMCs was used to make the TCR library. Library construction for TCR beta used iRepertoire HTBI primers and Arm-PCR of CDR3 regions. TCRdb processed the multiplex PCR reads anew with MiXCR; each CDR3 protein has one entry. The sample has roughly 400,000 distinct CDR3 sequences, 21% seen once; the top ten hold roughly an eighth. Note on this clonotype: Its antigen remains unidentified.

Here the sequenced sample was peripheral blood mononuclear cells (PBMCs), taken when the disease was refractory, from a patient treated with antithyroid drugs. This clonotype originated in a female donor with Graves disease.

The CDR3 DNA reads TGTGCCAGCAGCTTAGATCCAGTGAACACTGAAGCTTTCTTT. This sequence encodes CASSLDPVNTEAFF. This sequence joins TRBV7-6 and TRBJ1-1; D is undetermined. The CDR3 loop spans 14 amino acids. V was trimmed by 1 base and J by 0 bases, leaving 6 bases between them. Germline lookup yields CDR1 SGHVS and CDR2 FNYEAQ.